Presented here are 8 T cell receptor beta chains from one specimen sequenced in a study of blood T cell repertoires in COVID-19. TCRdb's copy holds only in-frame clones and misses some; the assay was immunoSEQ multiplex PCR. The sample contains about 330,000 clones, around 88% of which appear only once. Sequencing input: peripheral blood. These receptors came from a woman in her fifties or sixties with acute or convalescent COVID-19.

The chain employs TRBV6-1 and TRBJ1-6; no definite D call. Trimming left V 2 bases short and J 14 bases short, with 13 bases between. Germline lookup yields CDR1 MNHNS and CDR2 SASEGT. The CDR3 consists of 13 residues. This chain's CDR3 is CASSERPGASLHF. As DNA, the CDR3 is TGTGCCAGCAGTGAACGACCGGGTGCATCCCTCCACTTT.

The rearrangement uses TRBV5-1 and TRBJ2-2; TRBD1 agrees at 8 bases. Unmatched junction bases numbered 10, after V lost 8 bases and J lost 4 bases. CDR1 and CDR2 from the germline V gene are SGHRS and YFSETQ. The CDR3 spans 15 residues. The CDR3 DNA follows: TGCGCCAGTCGACGACAGGGGACGGCCACCGGGGAGCTGTTTTTT. It is translated as CASRRQGTATGELFF.

The V call is TRBV18, the J call TRBJ1-1; tentative D call: TRBD1 (5 bases). The CDR3 covers 15 residues. Germline V lookup: CDR1 KGHSH, CDR2 LQKENI. V gave up 3 bases and J gave up 4 bases, with 15 bases separating them. CDR3 nucleotide sequence: TGTGCCAGCTCACCGGAGACAGCCCGCCGCACTGAAGCTTTCTTT. It specifies CASSPETARRTEAFF.

The chain recombines TRBV12-5 with TRBJ1-6, with D unclear. The length of the CDR3 is 15 residues. CDR1 LGHNT and CDR2 FRNRAP come from the germline V gene. The V gene lost 2 bases and the J gene lost 8 bases, with 13 bases spanning the gap. The CDR3 reads CASGLSTSPDSPLHF. CDR3 coding DNA: TGTGCTAGTGGTTTGTCCACTAGCCCCGATTCACCCCTCCACTTT.

The V call is TRBV30, the J call TRBJ2-1; 7 bases match TRBD2. The V gene end was trimmed by 2 bases and the J gene end by 2 bases; junction bases not matched to a gene: 6. The length of the CDR3 is 15 residues. CDR1 is GTSNPN, CDR2 SVGIG, per germline (reference sequence). This CDR3 reads CAWSPGGGPYNEQFF. CDR3 nucleotide sequence: TGTGCCTGGAGTCCTGGCGGGGGTCCCTACAATGAGCAGTTCTTC.

The chain joins TRBV7-2 to TRBJ2-1; 7 bases match TRBD1. This CDR3 is 15 amino acids long. From germline, CDR1 is SGHTA and CDR2 FQGNSA. J lost 10 bases, V lost 2 bases, and 11 bases had no gene match. CDR3: CASSLYRGEAEEQFF. As DNA, the CDR3 is TGTGCCAGCAGCTTATACAGGGGAGAGGCGGAGGAGCAGTTCTTC. The full variable domain, completed using reference TRBV7-2 and TRBJ2-1, is GAGVSQSPSNKVTEKGKDVELRCDPISGHTALYWYRQSLGQGLEFLIYFQGNSAPDKSGLPSDRFSAERTGGSVSTLTIQRTQQEDSAVYLCASSLYRGEAEEQFFGPGTRLTVL.

This clone came up once. The chain recombines TRBV10-2 with TRBJ2-5, with D tentatively TRBD1 (6 bases). CDR1 and CDR2 from the germline V gene are WSHSY and SAAADI. There are 18 residues in the CDR3. V lost 5 bases, J lost 5 bases, and 27 bases lay in between. Here the CDR3 reads CASSIPELVGPGEETQYF. The CDR3 DNA follows: TGCGCCAGCAGTATACCCGAGCTGGTAGGCCCAGGGGAGGAGACCCAGTACTTC.

The rearrangement links TRBV5-1 to TRBJ2-5; 7 positions agree with TRBD2. The germline V gene has CDR1 SGHRS and CDR2 YFSETQ. Trimming took 0 bases from V and 1 from J; bases not matched to a gene: 3. This CDR3 spans 15 amino acids. In nucleotides, the CDR3 is TGCGCCAGCAGCTTGGGGCGGGGGACCCAAGAGACCCAGTACTTC. It is translated as CASSLGRGTQETQYF.